The text below deals with one T cell receptor (beta chain). The data were produced by immunoSEQ multiplex PCR, yet TCRdb's version contains in-frame clones alone and is incomplete. The table lists fewer than 250,000 clones, roughly 80% of them singletons. This specimen belongs to a study of blood T cell repertoires in COVID-19. About the study: The analysed material was cDNA or gDNA that came from T cells, B-cell-depleted T cells, or PBMCs.

Trimming cost V 3 bases and J 4 bases, with 15 bases left between them. The CDR3 is made up of 15 amino acids. The germline gives CDR1 LNHDA, CDR2 SQIVND (reference sequence). This clonotype was obtained from a man aged 55 to 69 with acute or convalescent COVID-19. This rearrangement joins TRBV19 to TRBJ1-2; D remains unclear. Sequenced: peripheral blood. This CDR3 reads CASSITPSVGYGYTF. The DNA of the CDR3 is TGTGCCAGTAGTATTACCCCGTCCGTCGGCTATGGCTACACCTTC.